This T cell receptor beta chain was found in a study of T cells after yellow fever vaccination. Findings and limits, study-wide: Only a small proportion of the clonotypes turned up in both the CD4 and the CD8 compartments, likely arising from convergent recombination.

TCRdb independently ran MiXCR on the 5' RACE reads; one entry per CDR3 protein. The repertoire holds 150,000 to 200,000 distinct CDR3 sequences, with 9.3% as singletons. Deletions cut 6 bases from V and 7 bases from J, with 12 bases between. The CDR3 totals 13 residues. Germline assignment: CDR1 SGHTA and CDR2 FQGTGA. On this clonotype: Antigen specificity is unknown.

The chain links TRBV7-3 to TRBJ2-2; D unclear. The sample consisted of CD8+ T cells sorted from PBMCs, taken 45 days after the yellow fever booster vaccination. The receptor's source is a man aged 18 to 30 who received the YFV17D yellow fever vaccine. CDR3 sequence: CASSPSSDGELFF. Written as DNA, the CDR3 is TGTGCCAGCAGTCCAAGCTCGGACGGGGAGCTGTTTTTT.